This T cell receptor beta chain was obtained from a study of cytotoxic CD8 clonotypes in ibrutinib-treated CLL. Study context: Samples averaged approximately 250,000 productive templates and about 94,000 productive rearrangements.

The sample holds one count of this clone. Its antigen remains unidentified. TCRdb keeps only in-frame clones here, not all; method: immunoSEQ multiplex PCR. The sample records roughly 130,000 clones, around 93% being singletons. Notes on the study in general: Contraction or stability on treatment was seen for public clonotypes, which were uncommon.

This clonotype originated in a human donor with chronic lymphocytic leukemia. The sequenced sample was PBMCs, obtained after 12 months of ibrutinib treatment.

The CDR3 here is CATSREGGRRYTEAFF. CDR3 DNA sequence: TGTGCCACCAGCAGAGAAGGTGGCAGGAGGTACACTGAAGCTTTCTTT. This chain links TRBV15 with TRBJ1-1; D remains ambiguous. Germline V CDR1 and CDR2: LNHNV, YYDKDF (reference sequence). The CDR3 sequence is 16 residues long. Trimming stripped 0 bases from V and 3 bases from J, with 14 bases between. The variable domain in full, completed from reference TRBV15 and TRBJ1-1, reads DAMVIQNPRYQVTQFGKPVTLSCSQTLNHNVMYWYQQKSSQAPKLLFHYYDKDFNNEADTPDNFQSRRPNTSFCFLDIRSPGLGDTAMYLCATSREGGRRYTEAFFGQGTRLTVV.